These 26 T cell receptor beta chains came from one sample sequenced in a study of vaccination effects on CD4 cells after COVID-19. These receptors have no known antigen. Sequencing used immunoSEQ multiplex PCR; TCRdb keeps in-frame clones, though not all of them. The sample carries tens of thousands of clones, 50% to 70% recorded once. CD4+ T cells were isolated after less than 12 days of culture. This specimen was CD4+ T cells from PBMCs cultured without peptide, taken before COVID-19 vaccination. These receptors all come from a human donor who received a COVID-19 vaccine.

This clone appeared a single time. The chain carries TRBV4-1 and TRBJ2-1; no clear D gene. The CDR3 consists of 16 residues. Trimming stripped 1 base from V and 0 bases from J, with 10 bases between. Per germline, CDR1 MGHRA and CDR2 YSYEKL. The CDR3 DNA is TGCGCCAGCAGCCAAGGACTGTTGAGCTCCTACAATGAGCAGTTCTTC. Its translation is CASSQGLLSSYNEQFF.

The chain couples TRBV14 to TRBJ1-1, with D unclear. The CDR3 runs 13 residues. In germline, CDR1 is SGHDN, CDR2 FVKESK. Trimming took off 1 base at V and 6 bases at J, with 9 bases between the two ends. CDR3 in amino acids: CASSQAWGSEAFF. The DNA of the CDR3 is TGTGCCAGCAGCCAAGCGTGGGGTTCTGAAGCTTTCTTT.

CDR3 in DNA: TGTGCCACCTGGGAGGCGGGGGACACAGATACGCAGTATTTT. The encoded protein is CATWEAGDTDTQYF. The rearrangement links TRBV27 to TRBJ2-3, with 7 positions matching TRBD2. V was clipped by 10 bases and J by 2 bases; unmatched bases: 9. CDR1 is MNHEY, CDR2 SMNVEV, per germline (reference sequence). CDR3 length: 14 residues.

This clone showed up just a few times. The gene calls are TRBV12-5 and TRBJ2-1; 10 bases match TRBD2. The CDR3 loop spans 14 amino acids. CDR1 and CDR2 from the germline V gene are LGHNT and FRNRAP. Germline trimming cut 8 bases from V and 2 bases from J; bases unmatched to any gene: 3. This CDR3 is CASSAGGPYNEQFF. The CDR3 coding sequence is TGTGCTAGTTCAGCGGGGGGGCCCTACAATGAGCAGTTCTTC.

This clone showed up many times. The sample holds other DNA sequences that translate to the same CDR3. The chain carries TRBV11-2 and TRBJ1-2; D is possibly TRBD1 (5 bases). CDR1 and CDR2 from the germline V gene are SGHAT and FQNNGV. V dropped 0 bases and J dropped 0 bases, with 8 bases sitting between them. The CDR3 contains 15 residues. The CDR3 DNA follows: TGTGCCAGCAGCTTAGATCCGGGGGCTAACTATGGCTACACCTTC. Translating it yields CASSLDPGANYGYTF.

V usage is TRBV4-3 and J usage is TRBJ2-3, with D possibly matching TRBD1 (5 bases). This CDR3 contains 14 residues. V was clipped by 4 bases and J by 5 bases, with 13 bases between them. In germline, CDR1 is LGHNA, CDR2 YSLEER. DNA for the CDR3: TGCGCCAGCAGCCCCAGGCCTACAGGAGATACGCAGTATTTT. Its protein product is CASSPRPTGDTQYF.

The rearrangement joins TRBV23-1 to TRBJ1-1, with D hard to call. TRBV23-1 is annotated as an ORF whose role is uncertain. The CDR3 runs to 14 residues. The V end lost 3 bases, the J end lost 3 bases, and 11 bases lay between the germline ends. Here the CDR3 DNA reads TGCGCCAGCAGTCAGGGTCCATGCGACACTGAAGCTTTCTTT. Its protein is CASSQGPCDTEAFF.

The chain couples TRBV10-3 to TRBJ2-2; 11 bases are shared with TRBD2. The germline gives CDR1 ENHRY, CDR2 SYGVKD. This CDR3 has 16 residues. V gave up 4 bases and J gave up 6 bases; unmatched junction bases: 7. This CDR3 is CAISGGLAEGAGELFF. The DNA of the CDR3 is TGTGCCATCAGTGGGGGACTAGCGGAGGGGGCCGGGGAGCTGTTTTTT.

This rearrangement joins TRBV19 to TRBJ1-4; D unresolved. Trimming shortened V by 3 bases and J by 3 bases, and 17 bases separated the two germline ends. Germline CDR1 reads LNHDA; CDR2 reads SQIVND (reference sequence). CDR3 length: 17 residues. The CDR3 sequence is CASSIGITRSANEKLFF. In DNA form, the CDR3 reads TGTGCCAGTAGTATTGGGATAACAAGGTCTGCTAATGAAAAACTGTTTTTT. The entire variable domain, with the rest obtained from reference TRBV19 and TRBJ1-4, is as follows: DGGITQSPKYLFRKEGQNVTLSCEQNLNHDAMYWYRQDPGQGLRLIYYSQIVNDFQKGDIAEGYSVSREKKESFPLTVTSAQKNPTAFYLCASSIGITRSANEKLFFGSGTQLSVL.

This clone was found a few times. The chain employs TRBV5-1 and TRBJ2-5; 8 nucleotides line up with TRBD1. Germline-derived CDR1 and CDR2 are SGHRS and YFSETQ. V was pared by 0 bases and J by 0 bases, with 1 base of the junction left unmatched. This CDR3 has 15 residues. DNA for the CDR3: TGCGCCAGCAGCTTGGAGGGACAGGACCAAGAGACCCAGTACTTC. Its protein product is CASSLEGQDQETQYF.

The V call is TRBV5-1, the J call TRBJ1-2, with 8 nucleotides matching TRBD1. The CDR3 extends over 15 amino acids. V lost 3 bases to trimming and J lost 1 base; unmatched junction nucleotides: 5. Germline assignment: CDR1 SGHRS and CDR2 YFSETQ. The CDR3: CASSSGQGFNYGYTF. Here the CDR3 DNA reads TGCGCCAGCAGCTCAGGACAGGGTTTTAACTATGGCTACACCTTC.

The V call is TRBV2, the J call TRBJ2-6; D tentatively reads TRBD1 or TRBD2 (5 bases each). With 7 bases removed from V and 2 bases from J, the gap between germline ends came to 9 bases. Germline lookup yields CDR1 SNHLY and CDR2 FYNNEI. The CDR3 length is 14 residues. The CDR3 loop reads CASTGTTGANVLTF. CDR3 sequence (DNA): TGTGCCAGCACAGGGACCACTGGGGCCAACGTCCTGACTTTC. The variable domain in full, completed from reference TRBV2 and TRBJ2-6, reads EPEVTQTPSHQVTQMGQEVILRCVPISNHLYFYWYRQILGQKVEFLVSFYNNEISEKSEIFDDQFSVERPDGSNFTLKIRSTKLEDSAMYFCASTGTTGANVLTFGAGSRLTVL.

CDR3 DNA: TGCGCCAGCAGCTTACAGGGGGCGGACGTCCTGACTTTC. It yields the protein CASSLQGADVLTF. The chain links TRBV5-1 to TRBJ2-6; 9 nucleotides line up with TRBD1. The J segment lost 11 bases and the V segment lost 2 bases, leaving 2 bases of the junction unmatched. This CDR3 has 13 residues. The germline V gene has CDR1 SGHRS and CDR2 YFSETQ.

This clone was seen only a few times. The J gene is TRBJ2-3, the V gene TRBV4-1; D assignment may be TRBD1 or TRBD2 (6 bases each). Germline V gives CDR1 MGHRA, CDR2 YSYEKL. The CDR3 runs to 13 residues. With 0 bases removed from V and 8 bases from J, the gap between germline ends came to 9 bases. The CDR3 reads CASSQDSGATQYF. CDR3 nucleotide sequence: TGCGCCAGCAGCCAAGATTCGGGGGCTACGCAGTATTTT.

V gene TRBV2 combines with J gene TRBJ1-1, with D maybe TRBD1 (5 bases). V was cut by 7 bases and J by 7 bases, with 22 bases left in between. Germline loops: CDR1 SNHLY, CDR2 FYNNEI. This CDR3 contains 15 residues. CDR3 in amino acids: CASNRLPTAPNEAFF. The CDR3 nucleotides read TGTGCCAGCAACCGCCTTCCGACAGCCCCAAATGAAGCTTTCTTT.

CDR3 region: CASSLDGTGTNEKLFF. CDR3 in DNA: TGCGCCAGCAGCTTAGACGGGACAGGCACTAATGAAAAACTGTTTTTT. V gene TRBV5-1 combines with J gene TRBJ1-4; 8 nucleotides agree with TRBD1. The CDR3 runs 16 residues. V lost 2 bases, J lost 2 bases, and 5 bases stayed unmatched. From germline, CDR1 is SGHRS and CDR2 YFSETQ.

CDR3 region: CASRTGGGELFF. The CDR3 DNA reads as TGTGCCAGCAGGACAGGGGGCGGGGAGCTGTTTTTT. The rearrangement links TRBV12-3 or TRBV12-4 to TRBJ2-2, with TRBD1 matching over 9 bases. This CDR3 is 12 amino acids long. J gave up 7 bases and V 6 bases, and 0 bases lay outside the gene matches.

This chain connects TRBV7-3 to TRBJ2-3; D remains ambiguous. This CDR3 region has 15 residues. Germline CDR1 reads SGHTA; CDR2 reads FQGTGA. Trimming took off 0 bases at V and 0 bases at J, with 7 bases between the two ends. The CDR3 region has the DNA TGTGCCAGCAGCTTAACGGGCAGAAGCACAGATACGCAGTATTTT. As protein: CASSLTGRSTDTQYF.

This rearrangement joins TRBV7-9 to TRBJ2-4; D could derive from TRBD1 or TRBD2 (8 bases each). Germline assignment: CDR1 SEHNR and CDR2 FQNEAQ (reference sequence). V lost 4 bases and J lost 4, with 17 bases in between. The CDR3 is 16 amino acids. CDR3 in amino acids: CASSYGQGLDKNIQYF. DNA of the CDR3: TGTGCCAGCAGCTACGGACAGGGACTAGATAAAAACATTCAGTACTTC.

This clone has more than one count but fewer than ten. J is TRBJ1-2 and V is TRBV7-2; D gene ambiguous. CDR1 is SGHTA, CDR2 FQGNSA, per germline. V lost 5 bases and J lost 2, with 12 bases in between. CDR3 size: 14 residues. The CDR3 protein is CASSMGATNYGYTF. CDR3 bases: TGTGCCAGCAGCATGGGCGCGACCAACTATGGCTACACCTTC.

The V gene is TRBV27, the J gene TRBJ1-5; 8 bases are a match to TRBD1. This CDR3 contains 15 residues. The V gene's germline CDR1 is MNHEY and CDR2 SMNVEV (reference sequence). With 7 bases clipped from V and 2 bases from J, the junction kept 7 bases outside the gene matches. The CDR3 DNA follows: TGTGCCAGCACCGGACAGGGAGGGGGCAATCAGCCCCAGCATTTT. Protein: CASTGQGGGNQPQHF.

The chain uses TRBV6-4 and TRBJ2-5; TRBD1 matches 7 bases. This CDR3 region has 13 residues. The germline gives CDR1 MRHNA, CDR2 SNTAGT. The junction had 5 bases not matched to a gene; V was cut back by 6 bases and J by 4 bases. The chain's CDR3 is CASSRTGRETQYF. CDR3 bases: TGTGCCAGCAGCAGGACAGGAAGAGAGACCCAGTACTTC.

This chain uses TRBV10-3 with TRBJ1-2, with D perhaps matching TRBD1 (6 bases). The CDR3 consists of 14 residues. CDR1 and CDR2 (germline): ENHRY, SYGVKD. V was pared by 5 bases and J by 3 bases, with 13 bases between. The CDR3 DNA reads TGTGCCATCAGTATCGGGGGGCATGACTATGGCTACACCTTC. Amino acids: CAISIGGHDYGYTF.

V usage is TRBV5-4 and J usage is TRBJ1-2; TRBD1 is a possible D gene (6 bases). Germline V CDR1 and CDR2: SGHNT, YYREEE (reference sequence). Trimming shortened V by 3 bases and J by 4 bases, and 10 bases separated the two germline ends. The CDR3 is made up of 13 amino acids. CDR3 sequence: CASSSTGSYGYTF. Here the CDR3 DNA reads TGTGCCAGCAGCTCTACAGGGTCCTATGGCTACACCTTC.

The chain combines TRBV7-9 with TRBJ1-1; D not resolved. The CDR3 is 11 residues long. Germline-derived CDR1 and CDR2 are SEHNR and FQNEAQ (reference sequence). Between the trimmed V and J ends, which lost 7 bases and 6 bases, there was a span of 9 bases. CDR3 in amino acids: CASTPQSEAFF. The CDR3 bases are TGTGCCAGCACCCCCCAGTCTGAAGCTTTCTTT.

This clone occurred a few times. The genes are TRBV12-5 and TRBJ1-2; tentative D call: TRBD1 (5 bases). This CDR3 spans 12 amino acids. Germline assignment: CDR1 LGHNT and CDR2 FRNRAP. Trimming left V 7 bases short and J 8 bases short, with 14 bases between. The CDR3 sequence: CASESQGGGYTF. As DNA, the CDR3 is TGTGCTAGTGAGTCCCAGGGAGGAGGCTACACCTTC.